This section outlines one TCR beta chain sequence together with its context. The target of this receptor is not known. Within one base of it there is no much larger clone, and no base qualities were kept. Participants in the prospective study were aged about 18 to 95 years, lived in approximately 26 United States geographic areas, and enrolled through a virtual design. To assign participants to cohorts, the prospective study relied on clinical history that participants themselves reported in a screening survey and a study questionnaire. In the prospective study, mobile phlebotomists collected whole blood, serum and a nasopharyngeal or oropharyngeal swab from each participant. Prospective study participants could optionally give additional blood draws and questionnaires over an approximately 2-month period. Prospective study blood samples were shipped either frozen or at room temperature before DNA extraction.

This record comes from a study of blood T cell repertoires in COVID-19 (dated by TCRdb to the early 2020s). Study-wide context: Collaborator samples came from the United States, Italy and Spain and covered acute and convalescent phases of COVID-19. The repertoires were released in a freely available public database meant as a resource for research on the immune response to SARS-CoV-2. Where available, HLA class I and class II types were taken from metadata supplied by the sample provider and were not determined by assay-based typing. Subjects who had been exposed to COVID-19, were actively infected with it, or had recovered from it provided the deeply sampled blood TCRbeta repertoires that made up the dataset. The samples were drawn from two sources: the first 160 participants of the ongoing ImmuneRACE study, and over 950 subjects contributed by 6 global collaborators. The prospective study material was composed of cDNA or gDNA derived from T cells, B-cell-depleted T cells, or PBMCs. Sample metadata almost always included a de-identified subject ID, COVID-19 status, age in years and sex.

Based on the germline V gene, the CDR1 and CDR2 sequences are MNHEY and SVGEGT. Taken from cysteine to phenylalanine, the CDR3 has 13 residues. Only CDR3 DNA remains: 39 bases, in frame from the first base. V is shortened by 5 bases, J by 5 bases, and the region joining them spans 12 bases. The immunoSEQ Assay, a bias-controlled multiplex PCR, was used to amplify TCRbeta CDR3 regions from genomic DNA. For the original study's pipeline: The number of nucleated cells in each sample was estimated from the amplification of reference gene primers within the assay. To quantify the absolute abundance of each unique TCRbeta CDR3 rearrangement, sequence reads were collapsed and filtered. For each sample, productive Simpson clonality was calculated as the square root of Simpson's diversity index over productive rearrangements. The table comes from immuneACCESS by way of TCRdb, which keeps in-frame sequences with V and J called. Part of the clones is missing from these tables; in studies checked, under half for an unresolved V gene and the rest for unknown reasons. V and J calls plus clone size are reproduced from that table; the DNA served to infer D and trimming. Counted in this sample were about 200,000 clones; roughly 86% of them appeared once. Together, the top ten hold approximately 4.3% of the sample.

Broader findings and caveats from the paper: Clinical and demographic metadata were provided uncurated, with the amount varying by source and participant.

This TCR came from a woman in her twenties or thirties with acute COVID-19. The material sequenced was PBMCs or T cells enriched from blood (not recorded which). In this chain, TRBV6-2 or TRBV6-3 is recombined with TRBJ1-1; the D gene is unclear. CDR3 reads: CASSPRGMTEAFF. The sequenced DNA: TGTGCCAGCAGTCCCCGAGGTATGACTGAAGCTTTCTTT.